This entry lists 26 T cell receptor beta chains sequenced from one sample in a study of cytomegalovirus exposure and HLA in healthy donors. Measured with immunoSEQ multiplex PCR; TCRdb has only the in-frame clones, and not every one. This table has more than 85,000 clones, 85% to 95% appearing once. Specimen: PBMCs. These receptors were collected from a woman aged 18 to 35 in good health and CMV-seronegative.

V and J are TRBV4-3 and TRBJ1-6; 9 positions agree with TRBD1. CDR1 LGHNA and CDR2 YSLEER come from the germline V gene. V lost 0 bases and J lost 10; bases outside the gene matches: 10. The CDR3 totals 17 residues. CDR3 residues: CASSQDIKGTGSSPLHF. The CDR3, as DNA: TGCGCCAGCAGCCAAGATATTAAGGGGACAGGGTCCTCACCCCTCCACTTT.

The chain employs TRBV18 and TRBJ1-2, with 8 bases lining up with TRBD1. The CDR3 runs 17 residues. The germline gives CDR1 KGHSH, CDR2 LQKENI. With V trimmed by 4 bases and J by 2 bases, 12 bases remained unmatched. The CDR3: CASSQTTGEEENYGYTF. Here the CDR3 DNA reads TGTGCCAGCTCACAAACGACAGGGGAGGAAGAGAACTATGGCTACACCTTC.

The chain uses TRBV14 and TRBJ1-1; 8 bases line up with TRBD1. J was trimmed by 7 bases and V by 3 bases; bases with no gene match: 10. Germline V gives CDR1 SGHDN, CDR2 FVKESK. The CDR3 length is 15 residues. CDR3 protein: CASSHLWDRPSEAFF. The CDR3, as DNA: TGTGCCAGCAGCCACCTTTGGGACAGGCCAAGTGAAGCTTTCTTT.

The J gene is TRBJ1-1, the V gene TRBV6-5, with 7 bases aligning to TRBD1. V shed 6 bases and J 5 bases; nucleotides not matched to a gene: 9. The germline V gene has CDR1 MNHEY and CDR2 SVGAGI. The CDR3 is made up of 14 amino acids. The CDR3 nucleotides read TGTGCCAGCAGAAAGACAGGGTCTGGAACTGAAGCTTTCTTT. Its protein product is CASRKTGSGTEAFF.

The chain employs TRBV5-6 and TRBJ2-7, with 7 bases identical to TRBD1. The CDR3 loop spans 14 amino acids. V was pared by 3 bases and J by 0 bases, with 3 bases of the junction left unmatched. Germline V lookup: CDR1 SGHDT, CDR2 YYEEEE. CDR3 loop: CASSSWDSSYEQYF. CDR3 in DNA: TGTGCCAGCAGCTCTTGGGACAGCTCCTACGAGCAGTACTTC.

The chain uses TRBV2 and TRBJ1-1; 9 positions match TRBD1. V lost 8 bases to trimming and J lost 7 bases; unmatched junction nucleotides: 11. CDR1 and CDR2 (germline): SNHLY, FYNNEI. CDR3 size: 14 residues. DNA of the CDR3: TGTGCCAGCGTGACCCCCGACAGGGGGAATGAAGCTTTCTTT. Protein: CASVTPDRGNEAFF. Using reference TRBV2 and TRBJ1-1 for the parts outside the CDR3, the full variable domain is EPEVTQTPSHQVTQMGQEVILRCVPISNHLYFYWYRQILGQKVEFLVSFYNNEISEKSEIFDDQFSVERPDGSNFTLKIRSTKLEDSAMYFCASVTPDRGNEAFFGQGTRLTVV.

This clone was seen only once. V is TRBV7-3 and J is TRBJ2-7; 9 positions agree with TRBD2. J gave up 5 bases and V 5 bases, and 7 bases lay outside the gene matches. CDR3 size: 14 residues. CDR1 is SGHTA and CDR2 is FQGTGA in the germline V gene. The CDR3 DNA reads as TGTGCCAGCAGCCCTGTTAGCGGGGGCAACGAGCAGTACTTC. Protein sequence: CASSPVSGGNEQYF.

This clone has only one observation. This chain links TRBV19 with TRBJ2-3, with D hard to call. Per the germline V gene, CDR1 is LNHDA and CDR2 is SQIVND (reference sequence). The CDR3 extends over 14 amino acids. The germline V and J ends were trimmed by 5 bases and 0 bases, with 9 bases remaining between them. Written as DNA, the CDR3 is TGTGCCAGTAGTTCTACCCTTAGCACAGATACGCAGTATTTT. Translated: CASSSTLSTDTQYF.

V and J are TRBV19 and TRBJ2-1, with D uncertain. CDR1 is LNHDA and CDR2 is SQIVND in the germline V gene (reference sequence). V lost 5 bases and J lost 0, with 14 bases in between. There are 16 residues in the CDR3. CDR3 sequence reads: CASSFPGSSSYNEQFF. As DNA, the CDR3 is TGTGCCAGTAGTTTCCCAGGTTCGAGCTCCTACAATGAGCAGTTCTTC.

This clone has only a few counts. This chain's CDR3 is CASSFRLGGDEAFF. In nucleotides, the CDR3 is TGCGCCAGCAGCTTTCGGTTAGGGGGCGATGAAGCTTTCTTT. The chain is built from TRBV5-1 and TRBJ1-1; 7 nucleotides align to TRBD1. Germline lookup yields CDR1 SGHRS and CDR2 YFSETQ. Unmatched junction bases numbered 8, after V lost 2 bases and J lost 7 bases. CDR3 length: 14 amino acids.

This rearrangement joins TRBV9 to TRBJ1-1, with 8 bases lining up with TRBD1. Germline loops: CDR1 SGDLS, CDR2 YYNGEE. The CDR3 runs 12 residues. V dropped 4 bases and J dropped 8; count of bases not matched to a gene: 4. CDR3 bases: TGTGCCAGCAGCCCGGGACAGGCCGAAGCTTTCTTT. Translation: CASSPGQAEAFF.

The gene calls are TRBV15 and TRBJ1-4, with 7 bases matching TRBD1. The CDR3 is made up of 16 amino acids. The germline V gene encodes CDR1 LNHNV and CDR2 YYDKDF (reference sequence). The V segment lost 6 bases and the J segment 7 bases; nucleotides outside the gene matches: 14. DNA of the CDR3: TGTGCCACCAGTCGGGACAGACTTCCATATGGTGAAAAACTGTTTTTT. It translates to CATSRDRLPYGEKLFF. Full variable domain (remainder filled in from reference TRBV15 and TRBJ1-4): DAMVIQNPRYQVTQFGKPVTLSCSQTLNHNVMYWYQQKSSQAPKLLFHYYDKDFNNEADTPDNFQSRRPNTSFCFLDIRSPGLGDTAMYLCATSRDRLPYGEKLFFGSGTQLSVL.

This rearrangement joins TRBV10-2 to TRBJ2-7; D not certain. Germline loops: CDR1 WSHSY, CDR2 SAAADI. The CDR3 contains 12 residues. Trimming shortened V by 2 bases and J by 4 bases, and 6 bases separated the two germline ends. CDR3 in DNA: TGCGCCAGCAGTGAGAACTTATACGAGCAGTACTTC. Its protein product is CASSENLYEQYF.

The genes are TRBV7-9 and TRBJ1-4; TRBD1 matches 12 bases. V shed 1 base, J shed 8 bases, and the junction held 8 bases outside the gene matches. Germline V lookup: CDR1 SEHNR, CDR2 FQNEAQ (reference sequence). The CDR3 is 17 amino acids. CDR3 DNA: TGTGCCAGCAGCTTAGGATCGCGGGACAGGGGGCGCGAAAAACTGTTTTTT. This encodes CASSLGSRDRGREKLFF.

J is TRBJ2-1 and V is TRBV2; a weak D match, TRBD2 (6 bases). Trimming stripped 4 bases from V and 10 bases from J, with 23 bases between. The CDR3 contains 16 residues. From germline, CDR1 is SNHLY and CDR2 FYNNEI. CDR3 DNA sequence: TGTGCCAGCAGTGTCTGGGACTTGCGACGCAGCCCAGAGCAGTTCTTC. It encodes CASSVWDLRRSPEQFF.

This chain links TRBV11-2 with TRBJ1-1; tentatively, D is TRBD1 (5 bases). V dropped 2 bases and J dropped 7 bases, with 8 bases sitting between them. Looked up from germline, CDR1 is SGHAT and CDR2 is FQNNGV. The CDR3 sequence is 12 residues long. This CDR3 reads CASSLTGGEAFF. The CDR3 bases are TGTGCCAGCAGCTTAACGGGGGGTGAAGCTTTCTTT.

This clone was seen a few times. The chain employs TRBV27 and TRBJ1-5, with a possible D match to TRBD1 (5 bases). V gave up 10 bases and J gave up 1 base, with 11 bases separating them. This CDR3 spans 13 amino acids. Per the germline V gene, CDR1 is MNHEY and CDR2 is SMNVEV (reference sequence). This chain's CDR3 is CATGGYSNQPQHF. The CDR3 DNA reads TGTGCCACCGGGGGGTACAGCAATCAGCCCCAGCATTTT.

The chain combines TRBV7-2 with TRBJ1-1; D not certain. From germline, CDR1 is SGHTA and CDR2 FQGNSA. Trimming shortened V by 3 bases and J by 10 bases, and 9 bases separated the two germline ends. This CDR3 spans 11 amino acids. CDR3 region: CASSFREAAFF. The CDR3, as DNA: TGTGCCAGCAGCTTTCGGGAGGCAGCTTTCTTT.

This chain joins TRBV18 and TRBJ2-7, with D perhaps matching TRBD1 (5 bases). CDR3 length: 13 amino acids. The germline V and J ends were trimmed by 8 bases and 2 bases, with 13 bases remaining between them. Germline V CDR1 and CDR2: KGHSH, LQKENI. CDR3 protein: CASAPQGPYEQYF. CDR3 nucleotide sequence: TGTGCCAGCGCCCCTCAGGGTCCCTACGAGCAGTACTTC.

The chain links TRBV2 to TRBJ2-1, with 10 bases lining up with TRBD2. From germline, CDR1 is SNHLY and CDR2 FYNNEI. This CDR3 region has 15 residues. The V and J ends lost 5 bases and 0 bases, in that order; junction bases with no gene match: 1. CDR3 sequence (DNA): TGTGCCAGCAGTCTAGCGGGAGCCTCCTACAATGAGCAGTTCTTC. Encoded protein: CASSLAGASYNEQFF.

CDR3 sequence reads: CASSYFPRGGIGELFF. In nucleotides, the CDR3 is TGTGCCAGCAGTTACTTCCCTCGGGGGGGGATCGGGGAGCTGTTTTTT. V and J are TRBV6-6 and TRBJ2-2; 8 nucleotides align to TRBD2. V gave up 1 base and J gave up 7 bases; unmatched junction bases: 8. CDR3 length: 16 residues. In germline, CDR1 is MNHNY, CDR2 SVGAGI (reference sequence).

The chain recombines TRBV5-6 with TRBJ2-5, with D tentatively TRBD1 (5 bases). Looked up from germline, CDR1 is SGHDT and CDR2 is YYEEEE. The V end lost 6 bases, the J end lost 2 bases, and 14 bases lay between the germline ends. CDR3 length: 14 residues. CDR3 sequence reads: CASIARQLQETQYF. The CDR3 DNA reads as TGTGCCAGCATCGCGCGACAGCTGCAAGAGACCCAGTACTTC.

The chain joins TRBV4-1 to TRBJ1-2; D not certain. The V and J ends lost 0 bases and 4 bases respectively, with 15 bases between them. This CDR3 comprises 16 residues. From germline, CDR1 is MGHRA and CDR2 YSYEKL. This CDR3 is CASSQDAAKRPYGYTF. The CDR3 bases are TGCGCCAGCAGCCAAGATGCCGCCAAGCGTCCCTATGGCTACACCTTC.

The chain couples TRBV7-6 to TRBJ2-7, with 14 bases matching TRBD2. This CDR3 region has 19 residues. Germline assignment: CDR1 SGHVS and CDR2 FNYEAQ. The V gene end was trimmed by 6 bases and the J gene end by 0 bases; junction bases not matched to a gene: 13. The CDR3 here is CASRSRSGTSGGNSYEQYF. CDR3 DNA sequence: TGTGCCAGCAGGTCTCGGTCCGGGACTAGCGGGGGCAACTCCTACGAGCAGTACTTC.

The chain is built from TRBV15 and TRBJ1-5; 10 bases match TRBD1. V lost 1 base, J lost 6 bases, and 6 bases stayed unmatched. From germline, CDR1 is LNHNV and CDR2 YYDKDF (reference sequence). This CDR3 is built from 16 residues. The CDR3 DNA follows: TGTGCCACCAGCAGAGGACAGGGGGCGCGGGGTCAGCCCCAGCATTTT. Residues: CATSRGQGARGQPQHF. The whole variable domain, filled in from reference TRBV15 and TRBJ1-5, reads DAMVIQNPRYQVTQFGKPVTLSCSQTLNHNVMYWYQQKSSQAPKLLFHYYDKDFNNEADTPDNFQSRRPNTSFCFLDIRSPGLGDTAMYLCATSRGQGARGQPQHFGDGTRLSIL.

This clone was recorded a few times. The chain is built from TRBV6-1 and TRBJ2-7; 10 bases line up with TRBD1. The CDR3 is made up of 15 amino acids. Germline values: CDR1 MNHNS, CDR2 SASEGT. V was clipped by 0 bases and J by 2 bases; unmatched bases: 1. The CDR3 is CASSEAGTGAYEQYF. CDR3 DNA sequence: TGTGCCAGCAGTGAAGCCGGGACAGGGGCCTACGAGCAGTACTTC.